This T cell receptor (beta chain) was sequenced in a study of shared clonotypes between healthy human individuals. Study-level information: Three CD4 naive, three CD4 memory, two CD8 naive and one CD8 memory plate were used per donor. Study results and limitations: Sample collection involved blood only; tissue repertoires are likely different.

Memory CD4+ cells were the fraction left after CD45RA+ naive selection. Here immunoSEQ multiplex PCR was the method, and the copy in TCRdb shows in-frame clones only, minus some. This sample has approximately 2.1 million clones, with more than 85% found just once. Germline values: CDR1 SGHRS, CDR2 YFSETQ. The CDR3 is 14 amino acids. The V gene end was trimmed by 5 bases and the J gene end by 5 bases; junction bases not matched to a gene: 6. Remarks on this clone: Its antigen remains unidentified.

This receptor was obtained from a man younger than 30 in good health. Some clones in this sample may be carry-over from other donors' samples. This sequence joins TRBV5-1 and TRBJ1-4; 7 nucleotides align to TRBD1. The sequenced material came from naive CD4+ T cells from PBMCs. This sample's subset: CD45RA+ positively selected. The CDR3 is CASSYRQGNEKLFF. The CDR3 DNA reads as TGCGCCAGCAGTTATCGACAGGGCAATGAAAAACTGTTTTTT.